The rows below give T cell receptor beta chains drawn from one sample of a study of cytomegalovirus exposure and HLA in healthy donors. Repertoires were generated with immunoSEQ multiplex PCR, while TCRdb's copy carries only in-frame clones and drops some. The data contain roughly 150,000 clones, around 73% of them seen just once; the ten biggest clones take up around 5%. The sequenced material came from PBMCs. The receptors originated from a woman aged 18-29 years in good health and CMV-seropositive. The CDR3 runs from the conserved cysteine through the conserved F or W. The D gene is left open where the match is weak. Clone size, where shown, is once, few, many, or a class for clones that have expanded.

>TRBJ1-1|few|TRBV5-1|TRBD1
CASSLETGWNTEAFF
TGCGCCAGCAGCTTGGAGACAGGGTGGAACACTGAAGCTTTCTTT
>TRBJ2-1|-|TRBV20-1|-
CSANNYNEQFF
TGCAGTGCTAATAACTACAATGAGCAGTTCTTC
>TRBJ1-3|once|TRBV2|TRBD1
CASSVEGQGGNTIYF
TGTGCCAGCAGTGTGGAGGGACAGGGTGGAAACACCATATATTTT
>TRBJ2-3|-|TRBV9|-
CASSVESGQRGDTQYF
TGTGCCAGCAGCGTAGAAAGCGGGCAGAGGGGAGATACGCAGTATTTT
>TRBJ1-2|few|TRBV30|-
CAWTQTDNYGYTF
TGTGCCTGGACCCAGACTGATAACTATGGCTACACCTTC
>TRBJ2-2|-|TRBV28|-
CATLGLLDTGELFF
TGTGCCACCCTGGGACTCCTAGACACCGGGGAGCTGTTTTTT
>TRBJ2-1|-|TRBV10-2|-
CASSDTRVYNEQFF
TGCGCCAGCAGTGATACTAGGGTATACAATGAGCAGTTCTTC
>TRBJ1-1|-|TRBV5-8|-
CASSLAVVSTEAFF
TGTGCCAGCAGCTTGGCCGTGGTTAGCACTGAAGCTTTCTTT
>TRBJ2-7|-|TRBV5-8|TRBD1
CASSLAGGGYEQYF
TGTGCCAGCAGCTTGGCAGGGGGCGGATACGAGCAGTACTTC
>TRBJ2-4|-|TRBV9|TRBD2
CASSVTGTSGGKNIQYF
TGTGCCAGCAGCGTTACCGGGACTAGCGGGGGCAAAAACATTCAGTACTTC
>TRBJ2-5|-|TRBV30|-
CAWSVYISGETQYF
TGTGCCTGGAGTGTTTATATCAGCGGTGAGACCCAGTACTTC
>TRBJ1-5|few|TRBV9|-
CASSVVMGGGQPQHF
TGTGCCAGCAGCGTAGTAATGGGAGGGGGTCAGCCCCAGCATTTT
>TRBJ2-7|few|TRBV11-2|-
CASSLVDSSSYEQYF
TGTGCCAGCAGCTTAGTAGACAGCAGCTCCTACGAGCAGTACTTC
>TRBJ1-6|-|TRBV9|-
CASSVAGSNNSPLHF
TGTGCCAGCAGCGTAGCCGGGTCTAATAATTCACCCCTCCACTTT
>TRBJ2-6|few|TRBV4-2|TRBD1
CASSHAGTGASGANVLTF
TGTGCCAGCAGCCATGCCGGGACAGGGGCATCTGGGGCCAACGTCCTGACTTTC
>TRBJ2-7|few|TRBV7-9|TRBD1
CSSSSGQGYEQYF
TGTTCCAGCAGCTCGGGACAGGGATACGAGCAGTACTTC
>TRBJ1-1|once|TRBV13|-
CARPVTQGDTEAFF
TGTGCCAGACCTGTGACACAGGGAGACACTGAAGCTTTCTTT
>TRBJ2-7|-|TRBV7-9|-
CASSVAPSYEQYF
TGTGCCAGCAGCGTCGCTCCCTCCTACGAGCAGTACTTC
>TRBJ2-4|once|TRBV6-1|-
CASSEWGRAKNIQYF
TGTGCCAGCAGTGAATGGGGGCGAGCCAAAAACATTCAGTACTTC
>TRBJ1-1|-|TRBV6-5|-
CASSYLFEETEAFF
TGTGCCAGCAGTTACTTGTTCGAGGAGACTGAAGCTTTCTTT
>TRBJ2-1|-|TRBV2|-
CASSDPGGEKTSSYNEQFF
TGTGCCAGCAGTGATCCTGGCGGGGAAAAAACAAGCTCCTACAATGAGCAGTTCTTC
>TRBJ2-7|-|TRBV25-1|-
CASSGRTQESAYEQYF
TGTGCCAGCAGTGGGAGGACTCAGGAGAGTGCCTACGAGCAGTACTTC
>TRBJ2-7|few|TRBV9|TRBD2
CASSVGERGGEQYF
TGTGCCAGCAGCGTAGGGGAGCGGGGAGGGGAGCAGTACTTC
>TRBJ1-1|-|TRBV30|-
CAWSEGRGTEAFF
TGTGCCTGGAGTGAGGGCCGGGGGACTGAAGCTTTCTTT
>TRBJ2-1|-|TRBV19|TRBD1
CASGRGQSSYNEQFF
TGTGCCAGCGGCCGGGGACAGAGCTCCTACAATGAGCAGTTCTTC
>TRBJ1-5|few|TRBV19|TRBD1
CASSIRRGVGQPQHF
TGTGCCAGTAGTATTCGCAGGGGGGTCGGTCAGCCCCAGCATTTT
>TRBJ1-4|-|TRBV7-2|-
CASSLGRGGAEKLFF
TGTGCCAGCAGCTTAGGGCGTGGGGGGGCTGAAAAACTGTTTTTT
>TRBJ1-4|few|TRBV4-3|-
CASSQERDARAKGATNEKLFF
TGCGCCAGCAGCCAAGAAAGAGATGCCAGGGCAAAGGGCGCAACTAATGAAAAACTGTTTTTT
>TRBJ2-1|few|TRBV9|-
CASSVGLVDEQFF
TGTGCCAGCAGCGTAGGATTAGTTGATGAGCAGTTCTTC
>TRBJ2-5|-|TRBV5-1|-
CASSQPIGGPQGTQYF
TGCGCCAGCAGCCAACCGATTGGAGGGCCTCAAGGGACCCAGTACTTC
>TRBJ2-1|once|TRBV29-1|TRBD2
CSVGKRGGSYNEQFF
TGCAGCGTCGGAAAGCGGGGGGGCTCCTACAATGAGCAGTTCTTC
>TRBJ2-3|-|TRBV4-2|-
CASSQDQVDTQYF
TGTGCCAGCAGCCAAGACCAGGTAGATACGCAGTATTTT
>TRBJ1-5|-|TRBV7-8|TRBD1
CASSQNRGPHQPQHF
TGTGCCAGCAGCCAAAACAGGGGGCCACATCAGCCCCAGCATTTT
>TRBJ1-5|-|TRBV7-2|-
CASSPDRSQPQHF
TGTGCCAGCAGCCCCGACAGATCTCAGCCCCAGCATTTT
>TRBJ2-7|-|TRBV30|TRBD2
CAWSVLAGDEQYF
TGTGCCTGGAGTGTACTAGCGGGGGACGAGCAGTACTTC
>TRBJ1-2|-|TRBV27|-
CASSRLTVGYGYTF
TGTGCCAGCAGTCGGCTGACAGTAGGCTATGGCTACACCTTC
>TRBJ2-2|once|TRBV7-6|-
CASSLVVTDTGELFF
TGTGCCAGCAGCTTGGTAGTTACCGACACCGGGGAGCTGTTTTTT
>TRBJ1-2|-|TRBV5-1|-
CASSLRENYGYTF
TGCGCCAGCAGCTTGCGAGAAAACTATGGCTACACCTTC
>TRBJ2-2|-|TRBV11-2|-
CASSLVRQAPTGELFF
TGTGCCAGCAGCTTAGTCCGACAGGCTCCCACCGGGGAGCTGTTTTTT
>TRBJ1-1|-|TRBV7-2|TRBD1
CASSLWTGDGAFF
TGTGCCAGCAGCTTATGGACAGGGGATGGAGCTTTCTTT
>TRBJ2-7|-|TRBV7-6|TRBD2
CASSLLAGGNLYEQYF
TGTGCCAGCAGCTTACTAGCGGGGGGGAACCTCTACGAGCAGTACTTC
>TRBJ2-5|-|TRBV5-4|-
CASNEGGTQYF
TGTGCCAGCAACGAGGGTGGGACCCAGTACTTC
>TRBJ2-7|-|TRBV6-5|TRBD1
CASSRGTGTYEQYF
TGTGCCAGCAGCCGCGGGACAGGGACCTACGAGCAGTACTTC
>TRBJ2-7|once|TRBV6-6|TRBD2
CASSYSSSGGAGEQYF
TGTGCCAGCAGTTACTCGTCTAGCGGGGGGGCCGGCGAGCAGTACTTC
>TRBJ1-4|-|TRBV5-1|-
CASREGEGEKLFF
TGCGCCAGCAGAGAGGGGGAGGGTGAAAAACTGTTTTTT
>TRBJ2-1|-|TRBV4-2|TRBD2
CASSQERATSGGYNEQFF
TGTGCCAGCAGCCAAGAACGCGCTACTAGCGGGGGCTACAATGAGCAGTTCTTC
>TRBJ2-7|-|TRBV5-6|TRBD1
CASSSGQGAAGIYEQYF
TGTGCCAGCAGCTCTGGACAGGGGGCGGCTGGGATCTACGAGCAGTACTTC
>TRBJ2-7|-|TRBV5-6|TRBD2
CASSLSGGPSYEQYF
TGTGCCAGCAGCTTGAGCGGGGGCCCTTCCTACGAGCAGTACTTC
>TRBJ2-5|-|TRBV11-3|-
CASSLVSGGWETQYF
TGTGCCAGCAGCTTAGTTTCGGGGGGCTGGGAGACCCAGTACTTC
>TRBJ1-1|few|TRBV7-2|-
CASSSQRRGEAFF
TGTGCCAGCAGCTCACAGCGACGGGGTGAAGCTTTCTTT
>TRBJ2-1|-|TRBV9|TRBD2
CASSVSGRGGYNEQFF
TGTGCCAGCAGCGTATCGGGGCGGGGGGGCTACAATGAGCAGTTCTTC
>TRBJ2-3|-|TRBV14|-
CASSQDRGIAVLGTDTQYF
TGTGCCAGCAGCCAAGATAGAGGGATAGCGGTACTGGGCACAGATACGCAGTATTTT